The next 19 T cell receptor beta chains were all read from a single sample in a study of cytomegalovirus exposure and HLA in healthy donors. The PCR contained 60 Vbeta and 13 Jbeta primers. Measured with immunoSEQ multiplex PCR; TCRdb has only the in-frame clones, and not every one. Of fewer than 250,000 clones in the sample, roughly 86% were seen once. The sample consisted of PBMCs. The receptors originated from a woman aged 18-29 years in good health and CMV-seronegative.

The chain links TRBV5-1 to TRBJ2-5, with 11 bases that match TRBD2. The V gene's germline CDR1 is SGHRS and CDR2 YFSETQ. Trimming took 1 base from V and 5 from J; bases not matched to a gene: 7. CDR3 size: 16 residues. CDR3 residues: CASSLLLAGGGETQYF. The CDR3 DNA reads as TGCGCCAGCAGCTTGCTCCTAGCGGGGGGCGGGGAGACCCAGTACTTC.

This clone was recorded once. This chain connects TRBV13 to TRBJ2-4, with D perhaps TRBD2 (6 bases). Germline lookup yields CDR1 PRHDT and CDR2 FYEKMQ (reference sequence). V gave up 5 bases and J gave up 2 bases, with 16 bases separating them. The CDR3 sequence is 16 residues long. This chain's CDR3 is CASSLRDWASKNIQYF. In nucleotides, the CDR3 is TGTGCCAGCAGCCTCCGGGACTGGGCCTCCAAAAACATTCAGTACTTC.

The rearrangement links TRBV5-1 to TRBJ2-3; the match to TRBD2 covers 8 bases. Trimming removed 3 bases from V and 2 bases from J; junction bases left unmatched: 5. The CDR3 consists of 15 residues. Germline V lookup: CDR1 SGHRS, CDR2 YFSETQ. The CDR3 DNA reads TGCGCCAGCAGCTCCGGGGGGGGAGACACAGATACGCAGTATTTT. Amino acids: CASSSGGGDTDTQYF.

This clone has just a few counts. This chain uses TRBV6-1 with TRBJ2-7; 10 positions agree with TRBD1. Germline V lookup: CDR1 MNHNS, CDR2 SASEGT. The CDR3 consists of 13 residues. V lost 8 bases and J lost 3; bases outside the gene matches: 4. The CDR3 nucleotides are TGTGCCAGCGCTCGGGACAGGGGCTACGAGCAGTACTTC. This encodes CASARDRGYEQYF.

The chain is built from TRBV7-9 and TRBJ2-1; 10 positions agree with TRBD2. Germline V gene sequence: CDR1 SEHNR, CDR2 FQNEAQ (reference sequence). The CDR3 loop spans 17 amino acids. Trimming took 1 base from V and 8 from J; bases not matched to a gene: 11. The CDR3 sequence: CASSLVGLAGVRDEQFF. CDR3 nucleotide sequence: TGTGCCAGCAGCTTAGTAGGGCTAGCGGGGGTTAGGGATGAGCAGTTCTTC.

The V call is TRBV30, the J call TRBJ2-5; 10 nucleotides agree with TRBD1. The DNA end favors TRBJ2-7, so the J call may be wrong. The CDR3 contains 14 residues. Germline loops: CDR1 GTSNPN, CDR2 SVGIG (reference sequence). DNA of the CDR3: TGTGCCTGGAGTGCCGGGACAGGGGACTACGAGCAGTACTTC. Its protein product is CAWSAGTGDYEQYF.

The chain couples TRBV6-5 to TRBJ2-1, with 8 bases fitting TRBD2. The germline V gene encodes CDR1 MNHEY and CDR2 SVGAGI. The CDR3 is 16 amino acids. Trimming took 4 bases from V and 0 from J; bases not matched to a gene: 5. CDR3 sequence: CASSSLAASSYNEQFF. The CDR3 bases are TGTGCCAGCAGTTCACTAGCGGCTAGCTCCTACAATGAGCAGTTCTTC.

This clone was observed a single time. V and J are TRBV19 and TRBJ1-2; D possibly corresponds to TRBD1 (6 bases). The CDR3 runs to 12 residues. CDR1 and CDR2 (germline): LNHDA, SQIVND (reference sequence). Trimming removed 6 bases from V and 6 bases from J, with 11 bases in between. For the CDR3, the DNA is TGTGCCAGTAGAAGGGACATAGATGGCTACACCTTC. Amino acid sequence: CASRRDIDGYTF.

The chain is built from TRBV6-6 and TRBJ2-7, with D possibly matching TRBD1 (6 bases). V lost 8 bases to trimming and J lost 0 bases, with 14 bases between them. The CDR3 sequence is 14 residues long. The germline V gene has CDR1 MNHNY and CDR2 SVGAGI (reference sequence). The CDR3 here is CASALDSSSYEQYF. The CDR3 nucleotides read TGTGCCAGCGCCCTGGACAGCAGCTCCTACGAGCAGTACTTC.

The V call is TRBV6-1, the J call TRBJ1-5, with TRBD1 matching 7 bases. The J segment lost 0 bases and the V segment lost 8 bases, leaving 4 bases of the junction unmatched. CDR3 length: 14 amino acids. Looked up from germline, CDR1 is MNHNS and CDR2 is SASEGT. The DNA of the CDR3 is TGTGCCAGCGGAGGACAGGATAGCAATCAGCCCCAGCATTTT. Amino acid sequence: CASGGQDSNQPQHF.

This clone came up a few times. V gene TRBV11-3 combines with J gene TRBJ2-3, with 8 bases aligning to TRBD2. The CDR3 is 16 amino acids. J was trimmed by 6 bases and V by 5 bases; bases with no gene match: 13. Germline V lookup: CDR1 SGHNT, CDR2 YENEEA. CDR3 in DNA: TGTGCCAGCAGCCGCAGGAAAGGACTAGCTAGTGATACGCAGTATTTT. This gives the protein CASSRRKGLASDTQYF. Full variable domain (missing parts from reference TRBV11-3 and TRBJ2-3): EAGVVQSPRYKIIEKKQPVAFWCNPISGHNTLYWYLQNLGQGPELLIRYENEEAVDDSQLPKDRFSAERLKGVDSTLKIQPAELGDSAVYLCASSRRKGLASDTQYFGPGTRLTVL.

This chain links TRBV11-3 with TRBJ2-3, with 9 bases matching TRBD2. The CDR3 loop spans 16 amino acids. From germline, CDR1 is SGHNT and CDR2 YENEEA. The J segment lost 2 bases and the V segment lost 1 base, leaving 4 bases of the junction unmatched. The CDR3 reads CASSLGGRAYTDTQYF. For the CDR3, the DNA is TGTGCCAGCAGCTTAGGCGGGAGGGCCTACACAGATACGCAGTATTTT. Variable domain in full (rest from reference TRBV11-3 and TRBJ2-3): EAGVVQSPRYKIIEKKQPVAFWCNPISGHNTLYWYLQNLGQGPELLIRYENEEAVDDSQLPKDRFSAERLKGVDSTLKIQPAELGDSAVYLCASSLGGRAYTDTQYFGPGTRLTVL.

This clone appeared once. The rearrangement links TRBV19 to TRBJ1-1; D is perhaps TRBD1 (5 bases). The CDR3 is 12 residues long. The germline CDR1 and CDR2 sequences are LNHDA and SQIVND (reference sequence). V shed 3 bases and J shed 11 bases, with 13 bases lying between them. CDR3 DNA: TGTGCCAGTAGTATTTCGACAGTTGGGGCTTTCTTT. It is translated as CASSISTVGAFF.

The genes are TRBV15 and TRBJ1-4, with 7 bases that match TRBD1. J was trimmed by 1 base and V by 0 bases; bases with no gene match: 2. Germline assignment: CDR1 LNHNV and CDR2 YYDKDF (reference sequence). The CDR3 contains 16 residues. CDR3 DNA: TGTGCCACCAGCAGAGAAACAGGGGTAACTAATGAAAAACTGTTTTTT. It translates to CATSRETGVTNEKLFF.

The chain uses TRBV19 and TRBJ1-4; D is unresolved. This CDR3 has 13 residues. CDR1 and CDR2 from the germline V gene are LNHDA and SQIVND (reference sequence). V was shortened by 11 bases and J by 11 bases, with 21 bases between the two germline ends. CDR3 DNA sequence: TGTGCCTCCACCGACGGAGGACTGCGGAAACTGTTTTTT. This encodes CASTDGGLRKLFF.

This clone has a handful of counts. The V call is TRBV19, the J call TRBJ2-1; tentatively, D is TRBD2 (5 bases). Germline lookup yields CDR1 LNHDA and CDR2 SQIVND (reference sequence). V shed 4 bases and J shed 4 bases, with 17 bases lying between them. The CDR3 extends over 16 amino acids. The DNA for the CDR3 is TGTGCCAGTAGTACCCGGCGGCGGGCCGATTACAATGAGCAGTTCTTC. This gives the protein CASSTRRRADYNEQFF.

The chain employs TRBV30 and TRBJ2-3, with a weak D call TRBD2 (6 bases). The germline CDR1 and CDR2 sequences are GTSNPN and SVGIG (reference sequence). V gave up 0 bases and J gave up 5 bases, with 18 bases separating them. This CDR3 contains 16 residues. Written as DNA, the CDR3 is TGTGCCTGGAGTGTCGGAATCAGGGCGGGGAAAGATACGCAGTATTTT. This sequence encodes CAWSVGIRAGKDTQYF.

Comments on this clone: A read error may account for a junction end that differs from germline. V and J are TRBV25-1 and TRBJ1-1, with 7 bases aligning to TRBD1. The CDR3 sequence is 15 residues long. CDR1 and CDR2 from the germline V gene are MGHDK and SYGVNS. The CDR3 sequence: CASSDLSTGRTEASF. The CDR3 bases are TGTGCCAGCAGTGATCTATCGACAGGGAGGACTGAAGCTTCCTTT.

The CDR3 region is CASSFSGASTDTQYF. The CDR3 DNA reads as TGTGCCAGCAGCTTTAGCGGGGCTAGCACAGATACGCAGTATTTT. The chain is built from TRBV7-3 and TRBJ2-3; 8 bases align to TRBD2. With 3 bases clipped from V and 0 bases from J, the junction kept 2 bases outside the gene matches. The CDR3 length is 15 residues. CDR1 and CDR2 (germline): SGHTA, FQGTGA.